This is a list of T cell receptor beta chains from one sample in a study of PD-1 blockade in classical Hodgkin lymphoma. Assay used: immunoSEQ multiplex PCR; TCRdb lists only in-frame clones, some missing. The sample contains about 41,000 clones, 60% to 80% of which appear only once. Material: peripheral blood mononuclear cells (PBMCs), obtained before the fourth cycle of nivolumab. The receptors were sampled from a human donor with classical Hodgkin lymphoma. Each CDR3 is given with its conserved first and last residue. The D gene is left open where the match is weak. Some rows mark clone size as missing; the rest say once, few, many or name a class of expanded clone.

V	J	D	size	CDR3	DNA
TRBV5-1	TRBJ1-4	-	few	CASNPGRGLDEKLFF	TGCGCCAGCAACCCCGGTAGGGGCCTAGATGAAAAACTGTTTTTT
TRBV19	TRBJ2-3	TRBD1	-	CASSTRDRRTDTQYF	TGTGCCAGTAGTACCCGGGACAGAAGGACAGATACGCAGTATTTT
TRBV6-1	TRBJ1-2	-	-	CASRGPYYGYTF	TGTGCCAGCAGGGGCCCTTACTATGGCTACACCTTC
TRBV9	TRBJ1-2	TRBD1	medium-sized	CASSRVQGASYGYTF	TGTGCCAGCAGCAGAGTGCAGGGGGCTTCCTATGGCTACACCTTC
TRBV11-2	TRBJ2-7	-	-	CASSLGLYYEQYF	TGTGCCAGCAGCTTAGGTCTCTACTACGAGCAGTACTTC
TRBV18	TRBJ1-5	-	-	CASSPGGGQPQHF	TGTGCCAGCTCACCAGGGGGGGGTCAGCCCCAGCATTTT
TRBV28	TRBJ2-3	-	-	CASSLSQGSTDTQYF	TGTGCCAGCAGTTTAAGTCAGGGGAGCACAGATACGCAGTATTTT
TRBV7-6	TRBJ2-2	TRBD2	-	CASSSRLAGGLTGELFF	TGTGCCAGCAGCTCCCGACTAGCGGGGGGGCTGACCGGGGAGCTGTTTTTT
TRBV27	TRBJ1-5	-	-	CASSLLGAVNQPQHF	TGTGCCAGCAGTTTATTAGGAGCAGTGAATCAGCCCCAGCATTTT
TRBV10-3	TRBJ2-3	TRBD2	-	CAIRLAGGRTDTQYF	TGTGCCATCAGATTAGCGGGGGGTCGCACAGATACGCAGTATTTT
TRBV7-6	TRBJ2-7	TRBD2	few	CASSPSPSGGQVEQYF	TGTGCCAGCAGCCCCTCCCCCTCGGGGGGGCAGGTAGAGCAGTACTTC
TRBV11-1	TRBJ2-7	-	few	CASSLVLDPHYEQYF	TGTGCCAGCAGCCTCGTACTAGACCCCCACTACGAGCAGTACTTC
TRBV11-2	TRBJ1-2	TRBD1	few	CASSLGTGDGYTF	TGTGCCAGCAGCTTAGGGACAGGGGATGGCTACACCTTC
TRBV18	TRBJ1-5	-	-	CASSKVAGQPQHF	TGTGCCAGCTCCAAAGTTGCGGGTCAGCCCCAGCATTTT
TRBV28	TRBJ2-2	-	-	CASSGRGSTGELFF	TGTGCCAGCAGTGGGAGAGGGAGCACCGGGGAGCTGTTTTTT
TRBV11-2	TRBJ1-1	-	-	CASSFWEQGTEAFF	TGTGCCAGCAGCTTTTGGGAGCAGGGCACTGAAGCTTTCTTT
TRBV29-1	TRBJ1-1	-	-	CSVRAPDQNTEAFF	TGCAGCGTTAGGGCCCCAGATCAGAACACTGAAGCTTTCTTT
TRBV27	TRBJ2-1	TRBD2	-	CASSPTGGFSYNEQFF	TGTGCCAGCAGTCCTACCGGGGGGTTCTCCTACAATGAGCAGTTCTTC
TRBV7-9	TRBJ1-2	-	-	CASSYNTGTDYGYTF	TGTGCCAGCAGCTATAATACCGGGACGGACTATGGCTACACCTTC
TRBV6-1	TRBJ2-3	-	-	CASSEYPRDTQYF	TGTGCCAGCAGTGAATACCCCCGAGATACGCAGTATTTT
TRBV11-2	TRBJ1-1	TRBD1	-	CASSLQGVTEAFF	TGTGCCAGCAGCTTACAGGGGGTCACTGAAGCTTTCTTT
TRBV5-1	TRBJ1-2	TRBD1	-	CASTDGTATTYGYTF	TGCGCCAGCACGGACGGGACAGCAACAACCTATGGCTACACCTTC
TRBV11-1	TRBJ1-5	-	many	CASSLGLFEAPGPQHF	TGTGCCAGCAGCTTAGGCCTTTTCGAGGCCCCAGGGCCCCAGCATTTT
TRBV6-5	TRBJ1-1	-	-	CASSYHLGNTEAFF	TGTGCCAGCAGTTACCATTTGGGGAACACTGAAGCTTTCTTT
TRBV19	TRBJ2-1	-	-	CASMVPGANEQFF	TGTGCCAGTATGGTCCCGGGGGCCAATGAGCAGTTCTTC
TRBV28	TRBJ2-7	TRBD1	few	CASSFSGQGFYEQYF	TGTGCCAGCAGTTTCTCCGGACAGGGGTTCTACGAGCAGTACTTC
TRBV11-2	TRBJ1-3	-	medium-sized	CASSLGGTDSGNTIYF	TGTGCCAGCAGCTTAGGGGGTACTGACTCTGGAAACACCATATATTTT
TRBV7-9	TRBJ2-1	TRBD2	-	CASSDNRAGGLKEFF	TGTGCCAGCAGCGACAATAGAGCGGGGGGGCTTAAGGAGTTCTTC
TRBV19	TRBJ2-5	TRBD1	-	CASIGQDQETQYF	TGTGCCAGTATTGGACAGGACCAAGAGACCCAGTACTTC
TRBV9	TRBJ1-1	-	medium-sized	CASSDNSGNTEAFF	TGTGCCAGCAGCGACAATTCCGGTAACACTGAAGCTTTCTTT
TRBV7-8	TRBJ2-7	TRBD2	few	CASSIPGGAPSYEQYF	TGTGCCAGCAGCATTCCGGGGGGGGCCCCCTCCTACGAGCAGTACTTC
TRBV7-2	TRBJ2-7	-	-	CASSLERTAFYEQYF	TGTGCCAGCAGCTTAGAAAGGACAGCTTTCTACGAGCAGTACTTC
TRBV5-1	TRBJ1-3	TRBD1	-	CASSPGTGALGNTIYF	TGCGCCAGCAGCCCCGGGACAGGGGCCCTTGGAAACACCATATATTTT
TRBV11-3	TRBJ2-7	-	-	CASSLTATYEQYF	TGTGCCAGCAGCCTGACCGCCACTTACGAGCAGTACTTC
TRBV30	TRBJ1-5	-	few	CAWTRGVNQPQHF	TGTGCCTGGACCAGAGGGGTGAATCAGCCCCAGCATTTT
TRBV14	TRBJ2-7	-	few	CASSQETAYEQYF	TGTGCCAGCAGCCAAGAGACAGCCTACGAGCAGTACTTC
TRBV19	TRBJ2-1	TRBD2	-	CASRLAGGNVNEQFF	TGTGCCAGTAGGCTAGCGGGGGGGAACGTAAATGAGCAGTTCTTC
TRBV27	TRBJ2-7	TRBD1	-	CASSFGQGAAYEQYF	TGTGCCAGCAGTTTTGGACAGGGGGCAGCCTACGAGCAGTACTTC
TRBV18	TRBJ2-7	-	few	CASSPPSVYYEQYF	TGTGCCAGCTCACCACCGTCGGTGTACTACGAGCAGTACTTC
TRBV7-9	TRBJ2-7	-	-	CASSSDFHEQYF	TGTGCCAGCAGCTCGGACTTCCACGAGCAGTACTTC
TRBV7-9	TRBJ1-2	-	few	CASSSYPGGKYGYTF	TGTGCCAGCAGCTCCTACCCGGGGGGAAAATATGGCTACACCTTC
TRBV18	TRBJ2-1	-	-	CASSLRTETDNEQFF	TGTGCCAGCTCGCTACGGACGGAAACTGACAATGAGCAGTTCTTC
TRBV6-1	TRBJ2-7	-	-	CASSDMSGQTYEQYF	TGTGCCAGCAGTGATATGTCGGGACAAACCTACGAGCAGTACTTC
TRBV11-3	TRBJ2-2	TRBD2	few	CASSPTSFPGELFF	TGTGCCAGCAGCCCGACTAGCTTCCCCGGGGAGCTGTTTTTT
TRBV6-5	TRBJ2-7	-	once	CASSYGLTYEQYF	TGTGCCAGCAGCTACGGGTTAACCTACGAGCAGTACTTC
TRBV15	TRBJ1-2	-	-	CATSREKGDHYGYTF	TGTGCCACCAGCAGAGAAAAGGGGGACCACTATGGCTACACCTTC
TRBV11-2	TRBJ2-7	-	-	CASSLEGQSVYEQYF	TGTGCCAGCAGCTTAGAGGGCCAGTCAGTCTACGAGCAGTACTTC
TRBV30	TRBJ1-1	-	-	CAWSEERELSEAFF	TGTGCCTGGAGTGAAGAGAGGGAACTCTCTGAAGCTTTCTTT
TRBV6-6	TRBJ2-1	TRBD2	-	CASSATSGVLNEQFF	TGTGCCAGCAGTGCTACTAGCGGGGTTTTGAATGAGCAGTTCTTC
TRBV28	TRBJ1-2	-	-	CASSLPTDHYGYTF	TGTGCCAGCAGCCTCCCGACAGACCACTATGGCTACACCTTC
TRBV5-4	TRBJ1-1	-	few	CASSQLGGNTEAFF	TGTGCCAGCAGCCAGCTCGGCGGGAACACTGAAGCTTTCTTT
TRBV5-1	TRBJ2-5	-	-	CASSRGDGETQYF	TGCGCCAGCAGCCGAGGGGATGGGGAGACCCAGTACTTC